A single sample is the source of the 4 T cell receptor beta chains below, sequenced in a study of molecular identifiers for immune sequencing clone quantification. A single record per CDR3 protein comes from TCRdb applying MiXCR to the PCR reads. The table includes about 510,000 distinct CDR3 sequences, over 20% detected once. Sequenced material: naive CD8+ T cells from blood, with Jurkat cell RNA spiked in. Subset denoted: FACS-sorted CD8+CD4-CCR7+CD45RA+ naive T cells. The receptors were gathered from a human donor in good health. Some libraries in this study had Jurkat cell RNA spiked in.

The J gene is TRBJ2-3, the V gene TRBV19; D is ambiguous. CDR3 length equals 16 residues. The germline gives CDR1 LNHDA, CDR2 SQIVND (reference sequence). The V end lost 1 base, the J end lost 0 bases, and 11 bases lay between the germline ends. The CDR3 protein is CASSIVGGASTDTQYF. The DNA of the CDR3 is TGTGCCAGTAGTATAGTTGGCGGAGCTAGCACAGATACGCAGTATTTT.

This clonotype was seen repeatedly, ten times or more. V usage is TRBV12-3 or TRBV12-4 and J usage is TRBJ2-3, with 13 positions matching TRBD2. Losses at the gene ends were 5 bases for V and 6 bases for J; bases not matched to a gene: 11. There are 17 residues in the CDR3. The CDR3 sequence: CASSLFGTSGARDTQYF. The CDR3 DNA reads TGTGCCAGCAGTCTATTCGGGACTAGCGGGGCTCGCGATACGCAGTATTTT.

A word on this clonotype: It may be a read error: a sequence one base away is much more abundant. This rearrangement joins TRBV6-6 to TRBJ2-2; 9 nucleotides align to TRBD2. The length of the CDR3 is 18 residues. CDR1 MNHNY and CDR2 SVGAGI come from the germline V gene (reference sequence). The CDR3, as DNA: TGTGCCAGCAGTTACTCGACCAGCGGGGGGCCTCACACCGGGGAGCCGTTTTTT. Amino acid sequence: CASSYSTSGGPHTGEPFF.

V is TRBV24-1 and J is TRBJ2-3; the match to TRBD2 covers 13 bases. The CDR3 covers 16 residues. J lost 4 bases, V lost 4 bases, and 4 bases had no gene match. Germline CDR1 reads KGHDR; CDR2 reads SFDVKD. The CDR3: CATSDPGTSGADTQYF. The CDR3 DNA is TGTGCCACCAGTGACCCCGGGACTAGCGGGGCAGATACGCAGTATTTT.